This T cell receptor beta chain originates from a study of response to subunit inactivated influenza vaccine. Overall study results and limits: Each seasonal flu vaccination may recruit only limited new T cells, authors suggested.

This CDR3 has 12 residues. The V gene lost 0 bases and the J gene lost 7 bases, with 8 bases spanning the gap. The germline V gene encodes CDR1 SGHKS and CDR2 YYEKEE (reference sequence). TCRdb processed the RT-PCR reads anew with MiXCR; each CDR3 protein has one entry. The table lists over 450,000 distinct CDR3 sequences, roughly 13% of them singletons. This clonotype showed up just a few times. Its specificity is unknown. The clonotype originates from a man in his forties or fifties who received an inactivated influenza vaccine. Sequences were derived from PBMCs from blood, sampled more than 35 days after vaccination. The chain links TRBV5-5 to TRBJ2-7, with no clear D. The CDR3 loop is CASSLDVREQYF. The CDR3 DNA follows: TGTGCCAGCAGCTTGGACGTACGAGAGCAGTACTTC.